A selection of T cell receptor beta chains follows, all from one sample in a study of early T cells in non-severe SARS-CoV-2 infection. TCRdb re-derived calls from the 5' RACE reads in MiXCR, one entry per CDR3 protein. The sample contains roughly 80,000 distinct CDR3 sequences, around 15% of which appear only once. The material sequenced was whole blood. All receptors come from an adult who was a healthcare worker with PCR-confirmed SARS-CoV-2 infection or an uninfected control (not recorded which). CDR3s include the opening cysteine and the closing phenylalanine or tryptophan. Each record gives: J gene, clone size, D gene, V gene, CDR3 DNA, CDR3 protein. A D gene is named only where the DNA matches it firmly. Clone size appears in some rows only: once, few, many, or a class for an expanded clone.

j_gene: TRBJ1-2
abundance: many
d_gene: TRBD1
v_gene: TRBV29-1
CDR3nt: TGCAGCGTTGTGGACAGGTTTTATGGCTACACCTTC
CDR3aa: CSVVDRFYGYTF

j_gene: TRBJ1-4
abundance: few
d_gene: TRBD1
v_gene: TRBV29-1
CDR3nt: TGCAGCGTTGGAGGGGGCGCAGCTGAAAAACTGTTTTTT
CDR3aa: CSVGGGAAEKLFF

j_gene: TRBJ1-4
abundance: many
d_gene: TRBD1
v_gene: TRBV18
CDR3nt: TGTGCCAGCTCCCTGACAGGGGCAACTAATGAAAAACTGTTTTTT
CDR3aa: CASSLTGATNEKLFF

j_gene: TRBJ2-1
abundance: many
d_gene: TRBD2
v_gene: TRBV10-1
CDR3nt: TGCGCCAGCAGTGACCAAGGACTAGCGTCCTACAATGAGCAGTTCTTC
CDR3aa: CASSDQGLASYNEQFF

j_gene: TRBJ2-2
abundance: NA
d_gene: TRBD1
v_gene: TRBV30
CDR3nt: TGTGCCTGGAACAGACAGGGGAATTCCGGGGAGCTGTTTTTT
CDR3aa: CAWNRQGNSGELFF

j_gene: TRBJ2-7
abundance: few
d_gene: NA
v_gene: TRBV7-2
CDR3nt: TGTGCCAGCAGCTTAGGGGCGGGGGCCTCCTCCTACGAGCAGTACTTC
CDR3aa: CASSLGAGASSYEQYF

j_gene: TRBJ2-7
abundance: NA
d_gene: NA
v_gene: TRBV3-1
CDR3nt: TGTGCCAGCAGCCTAGCGGAGGGGGCGGAGAAGTACTTC
CDR3aa: CASSLAEGAEKYF

j_gene: TRBJ1-1
abundance: NA
d_gene: NA
v_gene: TRBV7-9
CDR3nt: TGTGCCAGCAGCTTAGGCCTCTCTGAAGCTTTCTTT
CDR3aa: CASSLGLSEAFF

j_gene: TRBJ1-3
abundance: many
d_gene: TRBD1
v_gene: TRBV3-1
CDR3nt: TGTGCCAGCAGCCAAAGGGGGCGCGGAAACACCATATATTTT
CDR3aa: CASSQRGRGNTIYF

j_gene: TRBJ2-5
abundance: few
d_gene: TRBD1
v_gene: TRBV5-1
CDR3nt: TGCGCCAGCAGCTGGGACAGGGTTGACGGGACCCAGTACTTC
CDR3aa: CASSWDRVDGTQYF

j_gene: TRBJ2-7
abundance: NA
d_gene: TRBD2
v_gene: TRBV29-1
CDR3nt: TGCAGCGTTGAGGGCGGGAGGGCCCCCTACGAGCAGTACTTC
CDR3aa: CSVEGGRAPYEQYF

j_gene: TRBJ2-5
abundance: many
d_gene: NA
v_gene: TRBV29-1
CDR3nt: TGCAGCGTTGTACCCCTGGACTCCGGGGAGACCCAGTACTTC
CDR3aa: CSVVPLDSGETQYF

j_gene: TRBJ1-1
abundance: few
d_gene: NA
v_gene: TRBV3-1
CDR3nt: TGTGCCAGCAGCCAAGTAGAGGGCCTGGGAGCTTTCTTT
CDR3aa: CASSQVEGLGAFF

j_gene: TRBJ2-5
abundance: NA
d_gene: NA
v_gene: TRBV21-1
CDR3nt: TGTGCCCACAAGCAGACTGAGACCCAGTACTTC
CDR3aa: CAHKQTETQYF

j_gene: TRBJ2-3
abundance: few
d_gene: TRBD2
v_gene: TRBV11-2
CDR3nt: TGTGCCAGCAGTCTCACTAGCGTTATCACAGATACGCAGTATTTT
CDR3aa: CASSLTSVITDTQYF

j_gene: TRBJ1-1
abundance: NA
d_gene: NA
v_gene: TRBV18
CDR3nt: TGTGCCAGCTCACCACACGAGTATTTCACTGAAGCTTTCTTT
CDR3aa: CASSPHEYFTEAFF

j_gene: TRBJ2-3
abundance: NA
d_gene: TRBD2
v_gene: TRBV9
CDR3nt: TGTGCCAGCAGCGCCCTAGCGGGAGATACGCAGTATTTT
CDR3aa: CASSALAGDTQYF

j_gene: TRBJ2-5
abundance: NA
d_gene: TRBD2
v_gene: TRBV10-1
CDR3nt: TGCGCCAGCAGAGCCCCAGCGGGGGGGAAAGAGACCCAGTACTTC
CDR3aa: CASRAPAGGKETQYF

j_gene: TRBJ1-6
abundance: NA
d_gene: NA
v_gene: TRBV14
CDR3nt: TGTGCCAGCAGTTCCAGGGTCTTTTCACCCCTCCACTTT
CDR3aa: CASSSRVFSPLHF

j_gene: TRBJ2-7
abundance: few
d_gene: TRBD2
v_gene: TRBV20-1
CDR3nt: TGCAGTGCTTACAGCGGGAGGAGTTCCTACGAGCAGTACTTC
CDR3aa: CSAYSGRSSYEQYF

j_gene: TRBJ2-2
abundance: NA
d_gene: TRBD2
v_gene: TRBV11-2
CDR3nt: TGTGCCAGCAGCCCCGCGGGGGGGTACCGGGAGCTGTTTTTT
CDR3aa: CASSPAGGYRELFF

j_gene: TRBJ2-7
abundance: NA
d_gene: TRBD1
v_gene: TRBV5-5
CDR3nt: TGTGCCAGCAGCTCCCACAGGGGCTCCTACGAGCAGTACTTC
CDR3aa: CASSSHRGSYEQYF

j_gene: TRBJ2-7
abundance: NA
d_gene: NA
v_gene: TRBV12-3/TRBV12-4
CDR3nt: TGTGCCAGCAGTTCTCCCTCCTACGAGCAGTACTTC
CDR3aa: CASSSPSYEQYF

j_gene: TRBJ2-2
abundance: many
d_gene: TRBD1
v_gene: TRBV7-8
CDR3nt: TGTGCCAGCAGCCCCGGGGCCGGGACAGGGAGCACCGGGGAGCTGTTTTTT
CDR3aa: CASSPGAGTGSTGELFF

j_gene: TRBJ2-3
abundance: once
d_gene: NA
v_gene: TRBV15
CDR3nt: TGTGCCACCAGCAGTATCAATGCAGATACGCAGTATTTT
CDR3aa: CATSSINADTQYF

j_gene: TRBJ1-1
abundance: NA
d_gene: TRBD1
v_gene: TRBV20-1
CDR3nt: TGCAGTGCCGACACAAGGGACAGGAGGTTGGGAACTGAAGCTTTCTTT
CDR3aa: CSADTRDRRLGTEAFF

j_gene: TRBJ2-5
abundance: many
d_gene: TRBD2
v_gene: TRBV11-3
CDR3nt: TGTGCCAGCAGCTTGGGCCGGGGGGGAGAAGAGACCCAGTACTTC
CDR3aa: CASSLGRGGEETQYF

j_gene: TRBJ2-1
abundance: NA
d_gene: NA
v_gene: TRBV5-1
CDR3nt: TGCGCCAGCAGCTTGGGAGTAACCTACAATGAGCAGTTCTTC
CDR3aa: CASSLGVTYNEQFF

j_gene: TRBJ1-2
abundance: few
d_gene: TRBD1
v_gene: TRBV5-6
CDR3nt: TGTGCCAGCAGTTCCGACAGGGAAGAGAGCTATGGCTACACCTTC
CDR3aa: CASSSDREESYGYTF

j_gene: TRBJ2-2
abundance: NA
d_gene: TRBD1
v_gene: TRBV7-9
CDR3nt: TGTGCCAGCAGCCCCCTCGTCGGGCAGGGGGCCACCGGGGAGCTGTTTTTT
CDR3aa: CASSPLVGQGATGELFF

j_gene: TRBJ2-3
abundance: few
d_gene: NA
v_gene: TRBV19
CDR3nt: TGTGCCAGTACCAGTGGGGGGTCTAGCACAGATACGCAGTATTTT
CDR3aa: CASTSGGSSTDTQYF

j_gene: TRBJ2-7
abundance: NA
d_gene: TRBD2
v_gene: TRBV28
CDR3nt: TGTGCCAGCAGGGACTATAGCGGGGGCCCCTACGAGCAGTACTTC
CDR3aa: CASRDYSGGPYEQYF

j_gene: TRBJ1-1
abundance: NA
d_gene: NA
v_gene: TRBV11-2
CDR3nt: TGTGCCAGCATCCAAATAATAGGCGGGGCGAACACTGAAGCTTTCTTT
CDR3aa: CASIQIIGGANTEAFF

j_gene: TRBJ2-7
abundance: few
d_gene: TRBD1
v_gene: TRBV20-1
CDR3nt: TGCAGTGCTCTTAAAATAGCAGACAGGGTGAATCTCTACGAGCAGTACTTC
CDR3aa: CSALKIADRVNLYEQYF

j_gene: TRBJ1-1
abundance: many
d_gene: NA
v_gene: TRBV7-8
CDR3nt: TGTGCCAGCCAACAACGCCGCCTAGGTTTAATGAACACTGAAGCTTTCTTT
CDR3aa: CASQQRRLGLMNTEAFF

j_gene: TRBJ2-7
abundance: many
d_gene: NA
v_gene: TRBV9
CDR3nt: TGTGCCAGCAGTACGCGGGGAACCTCCTACGAGCAGTACTTC
CDR3aa: CASSTRGTSYEQYF

j_gene: TRBJ2-1
abundance: few
d_gene: NA
v_gene: TRBV6-5
CDR3nt: TGTGCCAGCAGTCCCCAGACCTCCTACAATGAGCAGTTCTTC
CDR3aa: CASSPQTSYNEQFF

j_gene: TRBJ2-5
abundance: many
d_gene: NA
v_gene: TRBV7-6
CDR3nt: TGTGCCAGCAGTCACTGGAGGGAAGAGACCCAGTACTTC
CDR3aa: CASSHWREETQYF

j_gene: TRBJ2-7
abundance: many
d_gene: NA
v_gene: TRBV4-1
CDR3nt: TGCGCCAGCAGCCTGGGCCTCGCCACCTACGAGCAGTACTTC
CDR3aa: CASSLGLATYEQYF

j_gene: TRBJ1-1
abundance: NA
d_gene: NA
v_gene: TRBV7-6
CDR3nt: TGTGCCAGCAGCTCAAACGAGGGTCGCAACTACGAAGCTTTCTTT
CDR3aa: CASSSNEGRNYEAFF

j_gene: TRBJ2-2
abundance: many
d_gene: NA
v_gene: TRBV5-1
CDR3nt: TGCGCCAGCAGCTTGGCCTTAGCAGGGTTGGCCGGGGAGCTGTTTTTT
CDR3aa: CASSLALAGLAGELFF

j_gene: TRBJ2-7
abundance: few
d_gene: TRBD1
v_gene: TRBV5-6
CDR3nt: TGTGCCAGCAGCCGGGACAGGGGTACTGAGCAGTACTTC
CDR3aa: CASSRDRGTEQYF